These T cell receptor beta chains were read from a single sample in a study of blood T cell repertoires in COVID-19. Produced via immunoSEQ multiplex PCR; TCRdb's table is partial and in-frame only. This sample yields 120,000 to 150,000 clones, of which about 80% are seen a single time; about 8% belongs to the top ten. The sample comprised peripheral blood. The receptors here all came from a human donor in a cohort sampled during active COVID-19. Both conserved end residues are trimmed from each CDR3.

TRBJ2-2 13 TRBV10-1 ASSVSRGGTGELF
TRBJ2-5 17 TRBV5-5 ASSPGGLAGGTYQETQY
TRBJ2-3 13 TRBV19 ASTLAGAYTDTQY
TRBJ1-5 15 TRBV15 ATSRDRVLGARQPQH
TRBJ2-3 12 TRBV6-5 ASRSSGGADTQY
TRBJ2-1 12 TRBV29-1 SVRTGGAGNEQF
TRBJ2-3 13 TRBV19 ASSQRTGMTDTQY
TRBJ2-3 10 TRBV12-3/TRBV12-4 ASSDSADTQY
TRBJ1-2 13 TRBV7-9 ASSLGQGQGYGYT
TRBJ1-1 11 TRBV20-1 SASFPSNTEAF
TRBJ1-2 13 TRBV7-2 ASSYWTGRNYGYT
TRBJ1-5 11 TRBV28 ASKFRGSQPQH
TRBJ1-1 17 TRBV14 ASSQDRSGPHPMNTEAF
TRBJ1-1 11 TRBV5-1 ASSSGLNTEAF
TRBJ1-4 13 TRBV5-8 ASSFGRTSYEKLF
TRBJ2-7 13 TRBV2 ASSESGTGVEEQY
TRBJ2-3 9 TRBV12-3/TRBV12-4 ASHSTDTQY
TRBJ2-1 11 TRBV19 ASSSTRGGEQF
TRBJ1-1 13 TRBV5-1 ASSPLTGLNTEAF
TRBJ1-4 12 TRBV27 ASRQYLGSEKLF
TRBJ2-5 14 TRBV14 ASSQNSGASQETQY
TRBJ2-3 12 TRBV7-9 ASSLLGRTDTQY
TRBJ2-3 13 TRBV29-1 SVDTSGGAADTQY
TRBJ2-7 11 TRBV4-1 ASSTRQGAEQY
TRBJ2-3 13 TRBV10-1 ASSEASGGTNTQY
TRBJ2-1 9 TRBV23-1 ASSQSQGQF
TRBJ2-4 12 TRBV18 ASSPTAQGDIQY
TRBJ2-3 12 TRBV10-2 ASSLTSGGNTQY
TRBJ2-5 12 TRBV9 ASSVGQGRETQY
TRBJ2-3 15 TRBV5-1 ASSSNIPGGRRDTQY
TRBJ1-4 12 TRBV3-1/TRBV3-2 ASSHGGSAEKLF
TRBJ1-6 12 TRBV2 ASRQGGSNSPLH
TRBJ1-1 12 TRBV3-1/TRBV3-2 ASATRGLNTEAF
TRBJ1-5 12 TRBV19 ASSRQAVNQPQH
TRBJ2-4 10 TRBV29-1 SAGQGLNIQY
TRBJ2-5 13 TRBV24-1 ATSDPGGSQETQY
TRBJ2-3 17 TRBV7-2 ASSLARTLAGGPTDTQY
TRBJ1-5 12 TRBV4-2 ASSQSQGGQPQH
TRBJ1-1 12 TRBV11-3 ASSSSRVNTEAF
TRBJ2-3 10 TRBV5-5 ASESSTDTQY
TRBJ2-2 13 TRBV5-1 ASSLDRGGIGELF
TRBJ2-3 12 TRBV5-6 ASSLDRVSDTQY
TRBJ1-1 10 TRBV12-3/TRBV12-4 ASSSGAAEAF
TRBJ1-2 11 TRBV12-3/TRBV12-4 ASSPDRGNGYT
TRBJ2-5 13 TRBV29-1 SAWSLGGYQETQY
TRBJ2-2 13 TRBV7-6 ASSLGGRHTGELF
TRBJ2-4 13 TRBV6-5 ASTRDTLAKNIQY
TRBJ2-1 14 TRBV5-6 ASSLLLGLGPNEQF